The rows below give T cell receptor beta chains drawn from one sample of a study of blood T cell repertoires in COVID-19. TCRdb's copy holds only in-frame clones and misses some; the assay was immunoSEQ multiplex PCR. The sample shows 200,000 to 250,000 clones, around 90% of them seen only once. Sequenced material: peripheral blood. The source is a man in his 60s with COVID-19, enrolled during active disease. The conserved cysteine and the conserved F or W are not part of the CDR3 here.

>TRBV11-2|TRBJ1-1
ASSLGLGQLEAF
>TRBV28|TRBJ1-3
ASSSTSGSSGNTIY
>TRBV19|TRBJ2-5
ASTQDRGGKETQY
>TRBV18|TRBJ2-1
ASSPTYTSGRPGNEQF
>TRBV2|TRBJ2-2
ASDRGDTGELF
>TRBV11-2|TRBJ1-1
ASSLTQGATEAF
>TRBV28|TRBJ1-4
ASSPQGLGTNEKLF
>TRBV14|TRBJ1-2
ASSQVQGVGGYT
>TRBV6-5|TRBJ1-2
ASVASPNYGYT
>TRBV5-1|TRBJ1-3
ASSAGTDIGNTIY
>TRBV2|TRBJ2-2
ASSEAGRGGELF
>TRBV5-1|TRBJ2-3
ASSLSGVSTDTQY
>TRBV5-6|TRBJ2-5
ASSLVGGRGTETQY
>TRBV30|TRBJ1-2
AWSPTRAGEGYT
>TRBV5-8|TRBJ1-1
ASSLKGARFAF
>TRBV29-1|TRBJ2-5
SVDSAGQETQY
>TRBV3-1/TRBV3-2|TRBJ1-1
ASSQERGRDLRNTEAF
>TRBV11-2|TRBJ2-2
ASSLSSGSIERTGELF
>TRBV19|TRBJ2-7
ASRASGQQQY
>TRBV12-3/TRBV12-4|TRBJ1-2
ASSATVVYGYT
>TRBV4-2|TRBJ1-2
ASSQEGGQGAEAGYT
>TRBV28|TRBJ1-1
ASSFSKTGGKAF
>TRBV18|TRBJ1-5
ASSQGQGNQPQH
>TRBV27|TRBJ2-7
ASSPLPGTGHHEQY
>TRBV21-1|TRBJ1-5
ASSKGRSGQGTCGQPQH
>TRBV29-1|TRBJ2-6
SVDVSSGANVLT
>TRBV4-1|TRBJ2-7
ASSPRDSSYEQY
>TRBV5-4|TRBJ1-1
ASRRGQGAVTEAF
>TRBV16|TRBJ1-6
ASSLGRGTGNSPLH
>TRBV5-4|TRBJ1-2
ASSPRTGGNYGYT
>TRBV30|TRBJ1-5
AWSLGQGPQH
>TRBV3-1/TRBV3-2|TRBJ1-3
ASSQALIAGNTIY
>TRBV12-5|TRBJ2-3
ASGTGLGLHTDTQY
>TRBV7-9|TRBJ2-2
ASSPGGGEAGELF
>TRBV11-2|TRBJ2-7
ASSLQLAGSYEQY
>TRBV6-5|TRBJ1-1
ASSRPGTEAF
>TRBV6-2/TRBV6-3|TRBJ1-2
ASRPPGQTPYGYT
>TRBV12-5|TRBJ2-1
ASGPRPRDRADNEQF
>TRBV7-3|TRBJ2-6
ASSPGQGRTGANVLT
>TRBV28|TRBJ2-1
ASSSPGQGGYNEQF
>TRBV19|TRBJ1-3
ASSWTSTGSGNTIY
>TRBV5-1|TRBJ2-2
ASSLVGQTTNTGELF
>TRBV5-1|TRBJ2-5
ASSVASYQETQY
>TRBV10-1|TRBJ2-2
ASTLRGAGTSGTSNTGELF
>TRBV11-2|TRBJ1-4
ASSLDHTHEKLF
>TRBV6-5|TRBJ2-1
ASSPKAGGFTEQF
>TRBV29-1|TRBJ1-2
SVGQGSGNYGYT
>TRBV11-2|TRBJ2-7
ASSRWDRPAEQY
>TRBV7-9|TRBJ2-2
ASSSDRYTGELF
>TRBV4-3|TRBJ2-7
ASSLDRGPYEQY